The clone carrying this T cell receptor (beta chain) was counted only a few times. The V gene's germline CDR1 is SQVTM and CDR2 ANQGSEA. CDR3 length: 12 residues. V was shortened by 7 bases and J by 6 bases, with 13 bases between the two germline ends. The data are from a study of T cells after yellow fever vaccination. TCRdb fed the 5' RACE reads into MiXCR, producing one record per CDR3 protein. The sample has hundreds of thousands of distinct CDR3 sequences, about 9.5% seen once. The rearrangement uses TRBV29-1 and TRBJ2-1; perhaps D is TRBD1 or TRBD2 (5 bases each). The TCR originated in a man aged 18 to 35 who received the YFV17D yellow fever vaccine. Sequenced material: PBMCs, taken on the day of the first yellow fever vaccination. CDR3 nucleotide sequence: TGCAGCGCTGAGAGGGGAGTCAATGAGCAGTTCTTC. Translation: CSAERGVNEQFF.